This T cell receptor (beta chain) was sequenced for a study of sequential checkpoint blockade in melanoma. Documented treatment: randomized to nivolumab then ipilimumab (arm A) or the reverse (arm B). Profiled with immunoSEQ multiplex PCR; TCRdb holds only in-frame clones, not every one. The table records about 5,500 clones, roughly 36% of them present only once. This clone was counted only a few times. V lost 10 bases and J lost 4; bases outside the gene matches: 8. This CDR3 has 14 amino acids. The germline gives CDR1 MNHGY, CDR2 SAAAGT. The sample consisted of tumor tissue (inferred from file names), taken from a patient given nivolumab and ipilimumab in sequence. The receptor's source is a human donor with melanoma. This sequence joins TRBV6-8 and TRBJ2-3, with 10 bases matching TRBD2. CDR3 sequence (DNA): TGTGCCATCAGACCTAGCGGGAGTGCAGATACGCAGTATTTT. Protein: CAIRPSGSADTQYF.